This paragraph reports one TCR beta chain. Antigen unknown. Germline V gives CDR1 SGHVS, CDR2 FQNEAQ. V lost 5 bases, J lost 2 bases, and 9 bases stayed unmatched. The CDR3 extends over 15 amino acids. This entry belongs to a study of cytomegalovirus exposure and HLA in healthy donors. Study as a whole: A prior analysis found 117 million unique TCR beta sequences from 150 million to 200 million T cells.

PCR was performed using 60 Vbeta and 13 Jbeta primers. Original processing notes: Some 11 million of the roughly 77 million unique TCR beta chains counted in a later analysis were shared. Data came from immunoSEQ multiplex PCR; TCRdb stores just in-frame clones and leaves some out. V and J calls plus clone size are reproduced from that table; the DNA served to infer D and trimming. The sample holds about 200,000 clones, approximately 70% seen once. Findings and caveats of the study: Certain indistinguishable V segments, among them TRBV6-2 and TRBV6-3, were excluded.

The sequenced sample was PBMCs. This TCR derives from a woman aged 25 to 39 in good health and CMV-seronegative. The V call is TRBV7-8, the J call TRBJ2-7; TRBD2 agrees at 7 bases. The CDR3 sequence: CASSPRTSGAYEQYF. As DNA, the CDR3 is TGTGCCAGCAGCCCGCGGACCAGCGGGGCCTACGAGCAGTACTTC.